This TCR beta chain was captured by sequencing in a study of T-cell memory formation after mild COVID-19. The CDR3 covers 13 residues. Trimming at V came to 4 bases and at J to 4 bases, leaving 2 bases not matched to a gene. Via MiXCR, TCRdb re-called the 5' RACE reads, giving one row per CDR3 protein. The table lists more than 100,000 distinct CDR3 sequences, approximately 15% of them singletons. Source material: PBMCs or a T cell subset sorted from them (not recorded which). The sequence was collected from a man between 18 and 29 years old who had mild COVID-19 (a few samples of this study predate the infection). Cell type and time point are not known. The chain employs TRBV12-3 or TRBV12-4 and TRBJ2-7, with 9 bases fitting TRBD2. CDR3 in DNA: TGTGCCAGCAGTTCGAGCGGGGGGTACGAGCAGTACTTC. This gives the protein CASSSSGGYEQYF.